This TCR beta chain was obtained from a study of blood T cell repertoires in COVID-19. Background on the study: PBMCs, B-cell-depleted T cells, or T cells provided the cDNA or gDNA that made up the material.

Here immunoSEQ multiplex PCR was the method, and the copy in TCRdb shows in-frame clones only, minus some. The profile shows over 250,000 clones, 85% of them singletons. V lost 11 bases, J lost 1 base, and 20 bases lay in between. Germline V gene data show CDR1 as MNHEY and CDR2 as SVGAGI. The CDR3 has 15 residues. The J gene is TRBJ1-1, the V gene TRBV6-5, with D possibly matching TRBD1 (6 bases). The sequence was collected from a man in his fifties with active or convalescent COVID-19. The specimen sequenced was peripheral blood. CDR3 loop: CAVSASPTGNTEAFF. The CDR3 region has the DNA TGTGCCGTATCCGCTTCGCCGACAGGGAACACTGAAGCTTTCTTT.